The 7 T cell receptor beta chains presented below share a single source sample, sequenced in a study of technical replicates of blood from several donors. Only in-frame clones appear in the TCRdb table, and some are missing; sequencing was by immunoSEQ multiplex PCR. The sample has about 85,000 clones; around 94% are singletons. Sequencing used T cells isolated from PBMCs. The receptor set was obtained from a human donor in good health.

This clone is a singleton in its sample. The CDR3 sequence is CASSERLAGAAYEQYF. CDR3 DNA sequence: TGTGCCAGCAGTGAAAGACTAGCGGGGGCGGCCTACGAGCAGTACTTC. V gene TRBV6-1 combines with J gene TRBJ2-7; 12 bases are shared with TRBD2. V was clipped by 2 bases and J by 2 bases; unmatched bases: 4. Germline lookup yields CDR1 MNHNS and CDR2 SASEGT. The CDR3 length is 16 residues.

The V call is TRBV7-8, the J call TRBJ1-1; perhaps TRBD1 as D (5 bases). CDR1 and CDR2 (germline): SGHVS, FQNEAQ. This CDR3 has 15 amino acids. V lost 0 bases to trimming and J lost 3 bases, with 11 bases between them. The DNA for the CDR3 is TGTGCCAGCAGCTTAGCTAACATCAGGGACACTGAAGCTTTCTTT. This codes for CASSLANIRDTEAFF.

This clone was counted a single time. This chain joins TRBV4-1 and TRBJ2-7; D call uncertain. The CDR3 has 13 residues. CDR1 and CDR2 (germline): MGHRA, YSYEKL. V lost 1 base and J 3 bases, leaving 7 bases between the germline ends. The chain's CDR3 is CASSQGGVYEQYF. The CDR3 region has the DNA TGCGCCAGCAGCCAAGGAGGAGTCTACGAGCAGTACTTC.

The chain recombines TRBV28 with TRBJ2-7, with D possibly matching TRBD2 (5 bases). The germline V and J ends were trimmed by 7 bases and 2 bases, with 6 bases remaining between them. Germline V gene sequence: CDR1 MDHEN, CDR2 SYDVKM. The CDR3 totals 11 residues. The CDR3 sequence is CASKRAYEQYF. CDR3 nucleotides: TGTGCCAGCAAGAGGGCCTACGAGCAGTACTTC.

The chain recombines TRBV19 with TRBJ1-5, with 8 bases matching TRBD1. The V gene's germline CDR1 is LNHDA and CDR2 SQIVND (reference sequence). The V segment lost 3 bases and the J segment 7 bases; nucleotides outside the gene matches: 8. The CDR3 runs 15 residues. CDR3 bases: TGTGCCAGTAGTATGGAAGACAGGGGCTGGCAGCCCCAGCATTTT. This gives the protein CASSMEDRGWQPQHF. Full variable domain (remainder filled in from reference TRBV19 and TRBJ1-5): DGGITQSPKYLFRKEGQNVTLSCEQNLNHDAMYWYRQDPGQGLRLIYYSQIVNDFQKGDIAEGYSVSREKKESFPLTVTSAQKNPTAFYLCASSMEDRGWQPQHFGDGTRLSIL.

V and J are TRBV4-2 and TRBJ1-4; TRBD1 might be the D (6 bases). Germline CDR1 and CDR2: LGHNA and YNFKEQ. V lost 0 bases and J lost 13, with 12 bases in between. The CDR3 contains 13 residues. Written as DNA, the CDR3 is TGTGCCAGCAGCCAAGATTTCCGGGACATACTGTTTTTT. It encodes CASSQDFRDILFF.

The V and J genes are TRBV5-8 and TRBJ1-1; D unclear. Trimming took off 6 bases at V and 1 base at J, with 13 bases between the two ends. This CDR3 is 14 amino acids long. The germline V gene encodes CDR1 SGHTS and CDR2 YDEGEE. The CDR3 reads CASTVERANTEAFF. The CDR3 DNA sequence: TGTGCCAGCACCGTGGAGAGGGCGAACACTGAAGCTTTCTTT. Together with reference TRBV5-8 and TRBJ1-1, the CDR3 gives the full variable domain: EAGVTQSPTHLIKTRGQQATLRCSPISGHTSVYWYQQALGLGLQFLLWYDEGEERNRGNFPPRFSGRQFPNYSSELNVNALELEDSALYLCASTVERANTEAFFGQGTRLTVV.